This TCR beta chain was identified in a study of coeliac disease. Some clones are missing from TCRdb's copy, which holds only in-frame ones; the method was immunoSEQ multiplex PCR. The table records some 1,000 clones, 70% of them present only once. The sample holds one count of this clone. The V gene's germline CDR1 is MNHEY and CDR2 SMNVEV (reference sequence). This CDR3 spans 17 amino acids. J was trimmed by 0 bases and V by 10 bases; bases with no gene match: 14. The sample taken for sequencing was intraepithelial lymphocytes from the gut. This TCR was sampled from a human donor without celiac disease. The chain uses TRBV27 and TRBJ2-1; TRBD2 matches 8 bases. The CDR3 protein is CAIPGLVFSSSYNEQFF. CDR3 in DNA: TGTGCCATCCCGGGACTAGTTTTTTCAAGCTCCTACAATGAGCAGTTCTTC.